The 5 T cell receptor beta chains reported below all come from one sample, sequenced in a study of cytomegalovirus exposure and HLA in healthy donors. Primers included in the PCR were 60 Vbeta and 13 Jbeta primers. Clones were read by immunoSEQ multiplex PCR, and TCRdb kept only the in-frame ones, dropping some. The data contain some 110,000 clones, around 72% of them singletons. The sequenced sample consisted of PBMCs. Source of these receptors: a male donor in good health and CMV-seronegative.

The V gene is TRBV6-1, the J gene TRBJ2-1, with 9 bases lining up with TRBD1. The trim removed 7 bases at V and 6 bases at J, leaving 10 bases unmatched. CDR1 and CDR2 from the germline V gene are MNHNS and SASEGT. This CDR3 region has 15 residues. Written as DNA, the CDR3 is TGTGCCAGCAATCAGGGGACAGGGTTCCTCAATGAGCAGTTCTTC. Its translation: CASNQGTGFLNEQFF.

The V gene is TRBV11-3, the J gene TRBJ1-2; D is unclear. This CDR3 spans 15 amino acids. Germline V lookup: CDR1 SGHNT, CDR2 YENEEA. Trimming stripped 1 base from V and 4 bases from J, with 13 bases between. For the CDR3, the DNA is TGTGCCAGCAGCTTAGGCTTAACAGAACCCTATGGCTACACCTTC. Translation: CASSLGLTEPYGYTF.

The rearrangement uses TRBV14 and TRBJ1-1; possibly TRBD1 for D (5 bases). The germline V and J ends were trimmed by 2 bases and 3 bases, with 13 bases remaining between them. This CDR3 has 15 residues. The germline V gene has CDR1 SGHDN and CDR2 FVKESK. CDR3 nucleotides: TGTGCCAGCAGCCAACGTCCGCAGGGTGACACTGAAGCTTTCTTT. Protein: CASSQRPQGDTEAFF.

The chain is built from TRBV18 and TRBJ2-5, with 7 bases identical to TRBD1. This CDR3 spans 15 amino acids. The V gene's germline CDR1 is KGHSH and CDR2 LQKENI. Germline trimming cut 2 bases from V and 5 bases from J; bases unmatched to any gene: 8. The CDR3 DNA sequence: TGTGCCAGCTCACCAAGGGGGCCATCGGGGGAGACCCAGTACTTC. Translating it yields CASSPRGPSGETQYF. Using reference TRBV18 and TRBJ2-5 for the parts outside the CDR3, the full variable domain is NAGVMQNPRHLVRRRGQEARLRCSPMKGHSHVYWYRQLPEEGLKFMVYLQKENIIDESGMPKERFSAEFPKEGPSILRIQQVVRGDSAAYFCASSPRGPSGETQYFGPGTRLLVL.

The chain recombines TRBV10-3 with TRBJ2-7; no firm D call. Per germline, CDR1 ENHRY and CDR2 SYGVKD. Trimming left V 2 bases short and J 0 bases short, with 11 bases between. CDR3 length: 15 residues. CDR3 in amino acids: CAISEDRSSSYEQYF. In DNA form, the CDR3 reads TGTGCCATCAGTGAGGATAGGAGTAGCTCCTACGAGCAGTACTTC.